A selection of T cell receptor beta chains follows, all from one sample in a study of early T cells in non-severe SARS-CoV-2 infection. TCRdb recomputed calls from the 5' RACE reads with MiXCR, one row per CDR3 protein. The repertoire holds around 66,000 distinct CDR3 sequences, 5.5% to 7% seen once, with 3% to 3.5% in the top ten. The input for sequencing was whole blood, taken at baseline. These receptors originate from an adult who was a healthcare worker with PCR-confirmed SARS-CoV-2 infection or an uninfected control (not recorded which). CDR3s include the opening cysteine and the closing phenylalanine or tryptophan. Each record gives: CDR3 protein, CDR3 DNA, clone size, J gene, D gene, V gene. D genes are given only for firm matches. Clone size is shown for a subset of rows, as once, few, many or a class of expanded clone.

CDR3: CAAGAGGTDTQYF
DNA: TGTGCCGCCGGGGCAGGGGGCACAGATACGCAGTATTTT
size: many
J: TRBJ2-3
D: NA
V: TRBV6-2/TRBV6-3

CDR3: CASSVDDSVPYNYGYTF
DNA: TGTGCCAGCAGCGTAGACGACAGCGTACCTTATAACTATGGCTACACCTTC
size: many
J: TRBJ1-2
D: NA
V: TRBV9

CDR3: CATSRDGADEQYF
DNA: TGTGCCACCAGCAGAGATGGGGCAGACGAGCAGTACTTC
size: NA
J: TRBJ2-7
D: NA
V: TRBV15

CDR3: CASSPDPNTEAFF
DNA: TGTGCCAGCAGCCCGGACCCGAACACTGAAGCTTTCTTT
size: NA
J: TRBJ1-1
D: NA
V: TRBV5-4

CDR3: CASSFGSSTEAFF
DNA: TGTGCCAGCAGCTTTGGATCAAGCACTGAAGCTTTCTTT
size: few
J: TRBJ1-1
D: NA
V: TRBV7-2

CDR3: CAWRASGPYNEQFF
DNA: TGTGCCTGGAGGGCTAGCGGGCCGTACAATGAGCAGTTCTTC
size: many
J: TRBJ2-1
D: TRBD2
V: TRBV30

CDR3: CASSELIVRGYEQYF
DNA: TGTGCCAGCAGTGAATTGATAGTCCGGGGCTACGAGCAGTACTTC
size: many
J: TRBJ2-7
D: NA
V: TRBV25-1

CDR3: CSAQPPGTGNEQYF
DNA: TGCAGTGCTCAACCTCCCGGGACAGGGAACGAGCAGTACTTC
size: many
J: TRBJ2-7
D: TRBD1
V: TRBV20-1

CDR3: CASSPGTSGTLEQYF
DNA: TGTGCCAGCAGCCCAGGGACTAGCGGTACACTGGAGCAGTACTTC
size: few
J: TRBJ2-7
D: TRBD2
V: TRBV3-1

CDR3: CASSPPDRVPYNEQFF
DNA: TGTGCCAGCAGCCCCCCCGACAGGGTCCCCTACAATGAGCAGTTCTTC
size: many
J: TRBJ2-1
D: TRBD1
V: TRBV11-2

CDR3: CASSPGGLTLVEKLFF
DNA: TGTGCCAGCTCACCAGGGGGCCTAACCCTGGTGGAAAAACTGTTTTTT
size: many
J: TRBJ1-4
D: NA
V: TRBV18

CDR3: CSARSGTHTNYGYTF
DNA: TGCAGTGCTCGATCCGGGACACATACTAACTATGGCTACACCTTC
size: many
J: TRBJ1-2
D: NA
V: TRBV20-1

CDR3: CASSSHPGTVNTEAFF
DNA: TGTGCCAGCAGCTCACATCCCGGGACGGTGAACACTGAAGCTTTCTTT
size: many
J: TRBJ1-1
D: NA
V: TRBV7-8

CDR3: CASSSPGQSYEQYF
DNA: TGTGCCAGCAGTAGCCCGGGACAGTCCTACGAGCAGTACTTC
size: many
J: TRBJ2-7
D: TRBD1
V: TRBV28

CDR3: CASSSDMGPYEQYF
DNA: TGTGCCAGCAGCTCAGACATGGGACCTTACGAGCAGTACTTC
size: many
J: TRBJ2-7
D: NA
V: TRBV5-6

CDR3: CASSYSAFRLPQETQYF
DNA: TGTGCCAGCAGTTACTCTGCCTTTCGACTACCTCAAGAGACCCAGTACTTC
size: many
J: TRBJ2-5
D: NA
V: TRBV6-2/TRBV6-3

CDR3: CASSMGQGMPEAFF
DNA: TGCGCCAGCAGTATGGGACAGGGGATGCCTGAAGCTTTCTTT
size: many
J: TRBJ1-1
D: TRBD1
V: TRBV10-2

CDR3: CASRKQGGHTGELFF
DNA: TGTGCCAGCAGAAAACAGGGGGGACACACCGGGGAGCTGTTTTTT
size: many
J: TRBJ2-2
D: TRBD1
V: TRBV7-8

CDR3: CASSQGTGQETQYF
DNA: TGTGCCAGCAGCCAAGGCACGGGGCAAGAAACGCAGTATTTT
size: few
J: TRBJ2-3
D: NA
V: TRBV3-1

CDR3: CASSPPSQGFDTQYF
DNA: TGTGCCAGCTCACCACCATCACAGGGATTTGATACGCAGTATTTT
size: many
J: TRBJ2-3
D: NA
V: TRBV18

CDR3: CATRRVYEQYF
DNA: TGTGCCACCCGCAGGGTCTACGAGCAGTACTTC
size: NA
J: TRBJ2-7
D: NA
V: TRBV28

CDR3: CASSLYRPTDTQYF
DNA: TGTGCCAGCAGCTTGTACAGGCCCACAGATACGCAGTATTTT
size: many
J: TRBJ2-3
D: NA
V: TRBV13

CDR3: CASSPPGGYVGTQYF
DNA: TGTGCCAGCAGCCCCCCTGGTGGGTACGTTGGGACCCAGTACTTC
size: NA
J: TRBJ2-5
D: NA
V: TRBV12-1

CDR3: CASSLSASGDTDTQYF
DNA: TGTGCCAGCAGTCTATCGGCTAGCGGGGACACAGATACGCAGTATTTT
size: few
J: TRBJ2-3
D: TRBD2
V: TRBV28

CDR3: CSVGGDSQAFYEQYF
DNA: TGCAGCGTTGGGGGTGACAGTCAAGCTTTCTACGAGCAGTACTTC
size: many
J: TRBJ2-7
D: NA
V: TRBV29-1

CDR3: CASSLESGSPLHF
DNA: TGTGCCAGCAGCTTGGAATCTGGATCACCCCTCCACTTT
size: NA
J: TRBJ1-6
D: NA
V: TRBV5-5

CDR3: CASTYSRKGRKGNQPQHF
DNA: TGTGCCAGCACCTACTCAAGAAAGGGGAGAAAGGGCAATCAGCCCCAGCATTTT
size: many
J: TRBJ1-5
D: NA
V: TRBV6-4

CDR3: CSARDEGAGANVLTF
DNA: TGCAGTGCTAGAGATGAGGGTGCTGGGGCCAACGTCCTGACTTTC
size: many
J: TRBJ2-6
D: NA
V: TRBV20-1

CDR3: CASSSGTANEKLFF
DNA: TGTGCCAGCAGTTCTGGGACAGCTAATGAAAAACTGTTTTTT
size: few
J: TRBJ1-4
D: TRBD1
V: TRBV27

CDR3: CSVAGSTDTQYF
DNA: TGCAGCGTCGCCGGTAGCACAGATACGCAGTATTTT
size: many
J: TRBJ2-3
D: NA
V: TRBV29-1

CDR3: CASSQEATGLGEKLFF
DNA: TGCGCCAGCAGCCAAGAAGCGACAGGGTTAGGAGAAAAACTGTTTTTT
size: few
J: TRBJ1-4
D: TRBD1
V: TRBV4-1

CDR3: CASSPTQTGSSGANVLTF
DNA: TGTGCCAGCTCACCCACTCAGACAGGGAGCTCTGGGGCCAACGTCCTGACTTTC
size: many
J: TRBJ2-6
D: TRBD1
V: TRBV18

CDR3: CASSPSRENSPLHF
DNA: TGTGCCAGCAGCCCCTCGCGCGAGAATTCACCCCTCCACTTT
size: many
J: TRBJ1-6
D: NA
V: TRBV7-9

CDR3: CASRTGTGAQNEQFF
DNA: TGTGCCAGCAGAACCGGGACAGGGGCCCAGAATGAGCAGTTCTTC
size: many
J: TRBJ2-1
D: TRBD1
V: TRBV7-9

CDR3: CAISRTGGEKLFF
DNA: TGTGCCATCAGTAGAACAGGGGGCGAAAAACTGTTTTTT
size: many
J: TRBJ1-4
D: TRBD1
V: TRBV10-3

CDR3: CAIRGGLAGGNEQFF
DNA: TGTGCCATCAGGGGCGGACTAGCGGGAGGGAATGAGCAGTTCTTC
size: few
J: TRBJ2-1
D: TRBD2
V: TRBV10-3

CDR3: CASSPGGAHGYEQYF
DNA: TGTGCCAGCAGCCCTGGCGGGGCTCACGGCTACGAGCAGTACTTC
size: NA
J: TRBJ2-7
D: NA
V: TRBV7-9

CDR3: CASSLRGGRDTGELFF
DNA: TGTGCCAGCAGCCTCCGGGGCGGGAGGGACACCGGGGAGCTGTTTTTT
size: few
J: TRBJ2-2
D: TRBD2
V: TRBV4-2

CDR3: CASSRYSGRGLNEQFF
DNA: TGTGCCAGCAGCCGATATAGCGGGAGGGGACTCAATGAGCAGTTCTTC
size: NA
J: TRBJ2-1
D: TRBD2
V: TRBV7-7

CDR3: CASRRSSDTQYF
DNA: TGTGCCAGCAGACGAAGTTCAGATACGCAGTATTTT
size: many
J: TRBJ2-3
D: NA
V: TRBV12-3/TRBV12-4

CDR3: CASSQEVGEGSYNEQFF
DNA: TGTGCCAGCAGCCAAGAAGTGGGGGAGGGCTCCTACAATGAGCAGTTCTTC
size: many
J: TRBJ2-1
D: TRBD2
V: TRBV3-1

CDR3: CASSLSQGSYNEQFF
DNA: TGTGCCAGCAGTTTATCACAGGGGTCCTACAATGAGCAGTTCTTC
size: few
J: TRBJ2-1
D: TRBD1
V: TRBV28

CDR3: CASFQGPGAVNEQFF
DNA: TGCGCCAGTTTTCAGGGGCCAGGGGCGGTCAATGAGCAGTTCTTC
size: many
J: TRBJ2-1
D: NA
V: TRBV5-1

CDR3: CASRRPGQGRNEQFF
DNA: TGTGCCAGCAGGAGACCGGGACAGGGTAGAAATGAGCAGTTCTTC
size: few
J: TRBJ2-1
D: TRBD1
V: TRBV11-2

CDR3: CASSQASNTEAFF
DNA: TGTGCCAGCAGCCAAGCATCGAACACTGAAGCTTTCTTT
size: many
J: TRBJ1-1
D: NA
V: TRBV3-1

CDR3: CASRARDTEAFF
DNA: TGTGCCAGCAGGGCCAGAGACACTGAAGCTTTCTTT
size: many
J: TRBJ1-1
D: NA
V: TRBV12-3/TRBV12-4

CDR3: CASSLDRGGETQYF
DNA: TGTGCCAGCAGCCTGGACAGGGGAGGAGAGACCCAGTACTTC
size: few
J: TRBJ2-5
D: TRBD1
V: TRBV7-2

CDR3: CASSTGTSGRADTQYF
DNA: TGTGCCAGTAGTACTGGGACTAGCGGGAGGGCAGATACGCAGTATTTT
size: few
J: TRBJ2-3
D: TRBD2
V: TRBV19

CDR3: CASSPGQGTEAFF
DNA: TGTGCCAGCAGTCCAGGACAGGGCACTGAAGCTTTCTTT
size: many
J: TRBJ1-1
D: TRBD1
V: TRBV12-3/TRBV12-4

CDR3: CASSLTGGGTEAFF
DNA: TGTGCCAGCAGCTTAACAGGGGGCGGCACTGAAGCTTTCTTT
size: many
J: TRBJ1-1
D: TRBD1
V: TRBV7-9